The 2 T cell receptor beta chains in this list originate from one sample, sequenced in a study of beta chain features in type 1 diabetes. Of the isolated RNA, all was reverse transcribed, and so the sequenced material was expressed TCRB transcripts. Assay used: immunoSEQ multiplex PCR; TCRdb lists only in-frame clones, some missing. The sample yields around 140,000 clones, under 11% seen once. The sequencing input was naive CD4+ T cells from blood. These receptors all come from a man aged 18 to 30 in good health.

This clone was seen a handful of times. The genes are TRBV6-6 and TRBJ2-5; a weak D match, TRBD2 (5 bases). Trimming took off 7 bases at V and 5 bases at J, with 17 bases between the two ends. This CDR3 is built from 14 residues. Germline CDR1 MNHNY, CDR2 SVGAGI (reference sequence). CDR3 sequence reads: CASTPRLPLETQYF. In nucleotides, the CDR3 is TGTGCCAGCACCCCAAGACTACCCTTGGAGACCCAGTACTTC.

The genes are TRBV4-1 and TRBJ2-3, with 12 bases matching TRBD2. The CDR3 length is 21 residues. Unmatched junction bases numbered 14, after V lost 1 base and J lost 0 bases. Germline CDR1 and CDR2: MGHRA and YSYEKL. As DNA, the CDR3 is TGCGCCAGCAGCCAAGGGGGCCTAGCGGGGGGGCAAGTGGGGAGCACAGATACGCAGTATTTT. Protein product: CASSQGGLAGGQVGSTDTQYF.